Listed below are T cell receptor beta chains from one sample, sequenced in a study of T-cell memory formation after mild COVID-19. TCRdb independently ran MiXCR on the 5' RACE reads; one entry per CDR3 protein. The sample lists approximately 340,000 distinct CDR3 sequences; 10% to 15% were seen once. Specimen: PBMCs or a T cell subset sorted from them (not recorded which). The receptor set was obtained from a man between 18 and 35 years old who had mild COVID-19 (a few samples of this study predate the infection). Cell type and time point are not known. The CDR3 runs from the conserved cysteine through the conserved F or W. The order of the fields is J gene, CDR3 length, D gene, clone size, V gene, CDR3 DNA, CDR3 protein. The D gene is left open where the match is weak. A row's size may be missing; if present it is once, few, many or a size class.

TRBJ2-1 | 13 | - | few | TRBV11-2 | TGTGCCAGTGAGGAGAGCTCCTACAATGAGCAGTTCTTC | CASEESSYNEQFF
TRBJ1-4 | 14 | TRBD1 | - | TRBV5-1 | TGCGCCAGCAGCTTGGACAGGGGGCACGAAAAACTGTTTTTT | CASSLDRGHEKLFF
TRBJ1-2 | 13 | - | few | TRBV7-2 | TGTGCCAGCAGCTCCCAAGGGAGGGGCAGGGAAACCTTC | CASSSQGRGRETF
TRBJ1-2 | 12 | - | - | TRBV12-3/TRBV12-4 | TGTGCCAGCAGTGCAAATGACTATGGCTACACCTTC | CASSANDYGYTF
TRBJ1-1 | 13 | - | - | TRBV7-6 | TGTGCCAGCAGCTTATTGGCCAGGGGCGAAGCTTTCTTT | CASSLLARGEAFF
TRBJ2-3 | 15 | - | many | TRBV18 | TGTGCCAGCTCACCACCGCAGACACCCACAGATACGCAGTATTTT | CASSPPQTPTDTQYF
TRBJ1-5 | 14 | - | few | TRBV27 | TGTGCCAGCAGTTTACAACGGAACAATCAGCCCCAGCATTTT | CASSLQRNNQPQHF
TRBJ2-3 | 14 | - | - | TRBV5-1 | TGCGCCAGCAGCCCTTTGCAGGGGCCAGATACGCAGTATTTT | CASSPLQGPDTQYF
TRBJ2-5 | 14 | - | few | TRBV12-3/TRBV12-4 | TGTGCCAGCAGTCTCCGTGGCGGTGACGGGACCCAGTACTTC | CASSLRGGDGTQYF
TRBJ2-4 | 14 | - | - | TRBV4-1 | TGCGCCAGCAGCCAAGATAGGTGGGGAAACATTCAGTACTTC | CASSQDRWGNIQYF
TRBJ1-1 | 15 | TRBD1 | - | TRBV20-1 | TGCAGTGCTAGAGGATTAGGGCAGGGGGACACTGAAGCTTTCTTT | CSARGLGQGDTEAFF
TRBJ1-3 | 16 | - | - | TRBV11-2 | TGTGCCAGCAGCTTAGGGCCTTACTACTCTGGAAACACCATATATTTT | CASSLGPYYSGNTIYF
TRBJ1-5 | 14 | - | few | TRBV10-3 | TGTGCCATCGGACCAGACGGGAGCAATCAGCCCCAGCATTTT | CAIGPDGSNQPQHF
TRBJ2-1 | 16 | - | - | TRBV5-6 | TGTGCCAGCAGCTTGAGATGGAGGGCTTGGGACAATGAGCAGTTCTTC | CASSLRWRAWDNEQFF
TRBJ2-7 | 16 | - | few | TRBV5-6 | TGTGCCAGCAGCCGGGCCGGGGCTAGCTCCCCCTACGAGCAGTACTTC | CASSRAGASSPYEQYF
TRBJ2-4 | 14 | - | - | TRBV10-3 | TGTGCCATCAGTGAGTCGGAGGGAGCGAACATTCAGTACTTC | CAISESEGANIQYF
TRBJ1-2 | 17 | - | few | TRBV6-2/TRBV6-3 | TGTGCCAGCCATACACCCCGGGGGATATCCGGATTCTATGGCTACACCTTC | CASHTPRGISGFYGYTF
TRBJ2-3 | 14 | - | few | TRBV7-8 | TGTGCCAGCAGCTTAGTGGCGGGGCGAGATACGCAGTATTTT | CASSLVAGRDTQYF
TRBJ2-3 | 18 | - | - | TRBV7-9 | TGTGCCAGCAGCTTAGAGTTATCCGGGCAGGTCATCACAGATACGCAGTATTTT | CASSLELSGQVITDTQYF
TRBJ2-3 | 15 | TRBD1 | - | TRBV24-1 | TGTGCCACCAGTGACCGCGGACAGGGGAGAGATACGCAGTATTTT | CATSDRGQGRDTQYF
TRBJ2-1 | 11 | - | - | TRBV20-1 | TGCAGTGCTGGAGGGGGGGGCCCTCAGTTCTTC | CSAGGGGPQFF
TRBJ2-3 | 16 | TRBD2 | - | TRBV4-1 | TGCGCCAGCAGCCAATCGGCTAGCGGGGGGGCAGATACGCAGTATTTT | CASSQSASGGADTQYF
TRBJ1-4 | 12 | - | - | TRBV3-1 | TGTGCCAGCAGCCGGACGGGTGAAAAACTGTTTTTT | CASSRTGEKLFF
TRBJ1-1 | 13 | - | many | TRBV6-2/TRBV6-3 | TGTGCCAGCAGTTACGAGGAGGACACTGAAGCTTTCTTT | CASSYEEDTEAFF
TRBJ1-5 | 15 | - | - | TRBV18 | TGTGCCAGCTCACCATGGCTCGGCCGGGATCAGCCCCAGCATTTT | CASSPWLGRDQPQHF
TRBJ1-1 | 12 | - | - | TRBV7-9 | TGTGCCAGCAGCTTGACAGACACTGAAGCTTTCTTT | CASSLTDTEAFF
TRBJ1-5 | 15 | - | - | TRBV7-2 | TGTGCCAGCAGCTGGGAGGCCTATAGCAATCAGCCCCAGCATTTT | CASSWEAYSNQPQHF
TRBJ1-2 | 14 | - | - | TRBV29-1 | TGCAGCGTTGAGGGATTTGGCAGTAACTATGGCTACACCTTC | CSVEGFGSNYGYTF
TRBJ2-7 | 12 | - | - | TRBV30 | TGTGCCTGGAGTGTGGGGGGCAGCGAGCAGTACTTC | CAWSVGGSEQYF
TRBJ2-7 | 14 | TRBD2 | few | TRBV20-1 | TGCAGTGCTGCATCTAGCGGGGGGTTCTACGAGCAGTACTTC | CSAASSGGFYEQYF
TRBJ2-1 | 13 | - | - | TRBV11-1 | TGTGCCAGCAGCTTCGCGGAAACTAGCAAGCAGTTCTTC | CASSFAETSKQFF
TRBJ1-2 | 14 | - | - | TRBV3-1 | TGTGCCAGCAGCCCCGCGGCTGGGGCGCGGGGCTACACCTTC | CASSPAAGARGYTF
TRBJ2-5 | 15 | - | few | TRBV4-1 | TGCGCCAGCAGCCAAGAATCGTCAGGGTCGAAGACCCAGTACTTC | CASSQESSGSKTQYF
TRBJ2-5 | 15 | TRBD1 | - | TRBV7-7 | TGTGCTAGCAGCCAAGGGACAGGCACAGGAGAGACCCAGTACTTC | CASSQGTGTGETQYF
TRBJ1-2 | 15 | - | few | TRBV20-1 | TGCAGTGCTAGGCCAGACAGGTCTCCCATTTATGGCTACACCTTC | CSARPDRSPIYGYTF
TRBJ1-6 | 12 | - | few | TRBV2 | TGTGCCAGCGAGGGGGGGAGAGCACCCCTCCACTTT | CASEGGRAPLHF
TRBJ2-3 | 18 | - | few | TRBV10-3 | TGTGCCATCAGTGAGTCGTGGGGGAGCATGGTGAGCACAGATACGCAGTATTTT | CAISESWGSMVSTDTQYF
TRBJ1-2 | 14 | TRBD1 | - | TRBV30 | TGTGCCTGGACCTTGGGACAGCGGAGTGTGGGCTACACCTTC | CAWTLGQRSVGYTF
TRBJ2-5 | 13 | - | few | TRBV11-2 | TGTGCCAGCAGACCACTACAAAAAGAGACCCAGTACTTC | CASRPLQKETQYF
TRBJ2-2 | 15 | - | few | TRBV28 | TGTGCCAGCAGGGGGAGCGGAGCGAACACCGGGGAGCTGTTTTTT | CASRGSGANTGELFF
TRBJ2-1 | 15 | - | - | TRBV5-8 | TGTGCCAGCAGCTTGTCGGGCAGGGCATTCAATGAGCAGTTCTTC | CASSLSGRAFNEQFF
TRBJ1-5 | 13 | - | - | TRBV20-1 | TGCAGTGCCCGGGGGGACGGCAATCAGCCCCAGCATTTT | CSARGDGNQPQHF
TRBJ2-1 | 14 | TRBD2 | - | TRBV6-1 | TGTGCCAGCAATTTGAGCGGGGCCTACAATGAGCAGTTCTTC | CASNLSGAYNEQFF
TRBJ2-3 | 12 | - | - | TRBV20-1 | TGCAGTGCTAGTCGCCTGGGCCATACGCAGTATTTT | CSASRLGHTQYF
TRBJ2-3 | 16 | TRBD2 | few | TRBV11-2 | TGTGCCAGCAGCCGGGTGGCTAGCGGGATCACAGATACGCAGTATTTT | CASSRVASGITDTQYF
TRBJ2-7 | 13 | TRBD1 | few | TRBV29-1 | TGCAGCGGATTAGGGACAGGGGAATACGAGCAGTACTTC | CSGLGTGEYEQYF
TRBJ1-3 | 15 | TRBD1 | few | TRBV9 | TGTGCCAGCAGCGCCAGGACAGGGGCTGGAAACACCATATATTTT | CASSARTGAGNTIYF
TRBJ1-1 | 14 | - | - | TRBV12-3/TRBV12-4 | TGTGCCAGCAGTTTTCGTAATGGTTACACTGAAGCTTTCTTT | CASSFRNGYTEAFF